These 19 T cell receptor beta chains were all obtained from the same sample, sequenced in a study of T cells in Graves' hyperthyroidism and ophthalmopathy. From RNA transcripts, TCR beta CDR3 regions were amplified. With the HTBI primer set, the TCR CDR3 went through a first round of RT-PCR. Each CDR3 protein gets one entry after TCRdb re-called the multiplex PCR reads with MiXCR. The sample records over 350,000 distinct CDR3 sequences, roughly 18% being singletons. The sample was blood. These receptors all stem from a man between 18 and 29 years old with Graves' ophthalmopathy.

This clonotype was detected a few times. The rearrangement joins TRBV5-8 to TRBJ2-5; TRBD1 matches at 11 bases. The CDR3 has 15 amino acids. Germline V lookup: CDR1 SGHTS, CDR2 YDEGEE. With 7 bases clipped from V and 5 bases from J, the junction kept 10 bases outside the gene matches. The CDR3 DNA reads TGTGCCAGCTACTTATGGACAGGGGGCTTGGAGACCCAGTACTTC. Translating gives CASYLWTGGLETQYF.

At least ten counts were recorded for this clonotype. The DNA of the CDR3 is TGTGCCAGCAGCTCACGGGGGGCGAACACCGGGGAGCTGTTTTTT. Translated, it gives CASSSRGANTGELFF. J is TRBJ2-2 and V is TRBV11-2; TRBD2 matches 7 bases. CDR3 length equals 15 residues. Germline V gives CDR1 SGHAT, CDR2 FQNNGV. After removal of 4 bases from V and 0 bases from J, the junction contained 2 bases not matched to a gene.

The V gene is TRBV12-3 or TRBV12-4, the J gene TRBJ1-5; D not resolved. The CDR3 is made up of 13 amino acids. Between the trimmed V and J ends, which lost 7 bases and 4 bases, there was a span of 11 bases. Here the CDR3 DNA reads TGTGCCAGCAAGAGACGGAAGAATCAGCCCCAGCATTTT. This sequence encodes CASKRRKNQPQHF.

This sequence joins TRBV24-1 and TRBJ2-7; 8 positions agree with TRBD1. The germline gives CDR1 KGHDR, CDR2 SFDVKD. CDR3 length equals 14 residues. The trim removed 4 bases at V and 5 bases at J, leaving 6 bases unmatched. The CDR3 sequence is CATSDRTGINEQYF. The DNA for the CDR3 is TGTGCCACCAGTGACCGGACAGGGATTAACGAGCAGTACTTC.

The rearrangement links TRBV20-1 to TRBJ1-2, with D maybe TRBD1 (5 bases). The CDR3 loop spans 11 amino acids. V lost 6 bases, J lost 12 bases, and 17 bases lay in between. Germline V gene lookup returns CDR1 DFQATT and CDR2 SNEGSKA (reference sequence). The CDR3 protein is CSAEESGWDTF. The CDR3 coding sequence is TGCAGTGCAGAGGAGTCAGGGTGGGACACCTTC.

Regarding this clonotype: Possible read error: a much larger clone is one base away. CDR3 amino acids: CASSLHSPSYEQCF. CDR3 sequence (DNA): TGCGCCAGCAGCTTGCACAGCCCGTCCTACGAGCAGTGCTTC. The chain is built from TRBV5-1 and TRBJ2-7; D is ambiguous. This CDR3 region has 14 residues. Germline CDR1 SGHRS, CDR2 YFSETQ.

This clonotype has a count of ten or more. V and J are TRBV28 and TRBJ2-1; 12 positions agree with TRBD2. Germline V CDR1 and CDR2: MDHEN, SYDVKM. This CDR3 has 13 amino acids. Trimming at V came to 7 bases and at J to 12 bases, leaving 7 bases not matched to a gene. The CDR3 spells CASIPSGGAAQFF. The CDR3 DNA is TGTGCCAGCATCCCTAGCGGGGGGGCCGCGCAGTTCTTC.

The rearrangement joins TRBV20-1 to TRBJ1-1; no reliable D call. Between the trimmed V and J ends, which lost 0 bases and 4 bases, there was a span of 3 bases. CDR3 size: 11 residues. The germline CDR1 and CDR2 sequences are DFQATT and SNEGSKA (reference sequence). In DNA form, the CDR3 reads TGCAGTGCTAGAGATCTCACTGAAGCTTTCTTT. This gives the protein CSARDLTEAFF.

This chain uses TRBV20-1 with TRBJ2-1, with D perhaps matching TRBD2 (6 bases). The V end lost 4 bases, the J end lost 2 bases, and 15 bases lay between the germline ends. CDR1 and CDR2 from the germline V gene are DFQATT and SNEGSKA (reference sequence). CDR3 size: 15 residues. The CDR3 sequence is CSATTSGVAYNEQFF. The CDR3, as DNA: TGCAGTGCTACGACTTCGGGGGTAGCCTACAATGAGCAGTTCTTC.

The chain uses TRBV12-5 and TRBJ2-1, with D perhaps matching TRBD1 or TRBD2 (5 bases each). Germline-derived CDR1 and CDR2 are LGHNT and FRNRAP. CDR3 length: 13 amino acids. V was trimmed by 5 bases and J by 6 bases, leaving 11 bases between them. This chain's CDR3 is CASGPPGANEQFF. The CDR3 nucleotides are TGTGCTAGTGGTCCTCCCGGGGCCAATGAGCAGTTCTTC. The complete variable domain, with remaining parts taken from reference TRBV12-5 and TRBJ2-1, reads DARVTQTPRHKVTEMGQEVTMRCQPILGHNTVFWYRQTMMQGLELLAYFRNRAPLDDSGMPKDRFSAEMPDATLATLKIQPSEPRDSAVYFCASGPPGANEQFFGPGTRLTVL.

V is TRBV20-1 and J is TRBJ2-5; TRBD2 matches at 9 bases. Germline assignment: CDR1 DFQATT and CDR2 SNEGSKA (reference sequence). The length of the CDR3 is 17 residues. V lost 4 bases to trimming and J lost 5 bases; unmatched junction nucleotides: 17. The CDR3 DNA follows: TGCAGTGCTAAGCTGGGGAGCGGGGGGCTAATGGGGGAGACCCAGTACTTC. Amino acid sequence: CSAKLGSGGLMGETQYF.

Ten or more counts support this clonotype. The chain uses TRBV28 and TRBJ2-7, with 9 bases identical to TRBD2. V shed 5 bases and J 2 bases; nucleotides not matched to a gene: 4. From germline, CDR1 is MDHEN and CDR2 SYDVKM. CDR3 size: 14 residues. The CDR3 DNA reads as TGTGCCAGCAGTCAAGCGGGGGGACCCTACGAGCAGTACTTC. It is translated as CASSQAGGPYEQYF. Combining the CDR3 with reference TRBV28 and TRBJ2-7 gives the whole variable domain DVKVTQSSRYLVKRTGEKVFLECVQDMDHENMFWYRQDPGLGLRLIYFSYDVKMKEKGDIPEGYSVSREKKERFSLILESASTNQTSMYLCASSQAGGPYEQYFGPGTRLTVT.

The chain recombines TRBV5-6 with TRBJ1-2; TRBD1 is a possible D gene (6 bases). Germline V CDR1 and CDR2: SGHDT, YYEEEE. Trimming cost V 4 bases and J 1 base, with 11 bases left between them. The CDR3 totals 14 residues. CDR3 coding DNA: TGTGCCAGCAGCAACAGGGAGGATAACTATGGCTACACCTTC. Protein: CASSNREDNYGYTF.

This chain joins TRBV18 and TRBJ2-3; D might be TRBD2 (5 bases). CDR3 length: 15 residues. Trimming stripped 3 bases from V and 1 base from J, with 11 bases between. The germline CDR1 and CDR2 sequences are KGHSH and LQKENI. The CDR3 spells CASSPLRAGTDTQYF. CDR3 nucleotides: TGTGCCAGCTCACCCTTGCGGGCCGGCACAGATACGCAGTATTTT.

The rearrangement links TRBV5-1 to TRBJ2-2, with TRBD2 matching 11 bases. The CDR3 consists of 16 residues. Germline-derived CDR1 and CDR2 are SGHRS and YFSETQ. V dropped 0 bases and J dropped 4; count of bases not matched to a gene: 2. The DNA of the CDR3 is TGCGCCAGCAGCTTGGTACTAGCGGGGGCCACCGGGGAGCTGTTTTTT. Protein: CASSLVLAGATGELFF.

This clonotype was seen at least ten times. The chain uses TRBV28 and TRBJ2-7; the D gene could be TRBD1 or TRBD2 (7 bases each). This CDR3 contains 13 residues. V lost 6 bases, J lost 7 bases, and 16 bases lay in between. Germline V gene data show CDR1 as MDHEN and CDR2 as SYDVKM. CDR3 loop: CASSQGGRWEQYF. CDR3 bases: TGTGCCAGCAGCCAGGGGGGGCGGTGGGAGCAGTACTTC.

The chain combines TRBV5-6 with TRBJ2-7; TRBD1 matches at 8 bases. V trimming: 3 bases; J trimming: 1 base; junction bases outside the gene matches: 6. CDR1 and CDR2 (germline): SGHDT, YYEEEE. The CDR3 has 15 amino acids. The CDR3 reads CASSWLGQASYEQYF. CDR3 bases: TGTGCCAGCAGCTGGTTGGGACAGGCGTCCTACGAGCAGTACTTC.

This clonotype was observed at least ten times. The chain uses TRBV27 and TRBJ2-3; the match to TRBD2 covers 15 bases. The germline CDR1 and CDR2 sequences are MNHEY and SMNVEV (reference sequence). CDR3 length: 15 amino acids. J was trimmed by 8 bases and V by 5 bases; bases with no gene match: 5. CDR3 coding DNA: TGTGCCAGCAGTCTCGGACTAGCGGGGGGGGGTACGCAGTATTTT. Its translation: CASSLGLAGGGTQYF.

This clonotype was observed many times. The chain employs TRBV18 and TRBJ1-2; 7 bases match TRBD1. Germline CDR1 is KGHSH and CDR2 is LQKENI. The CDR3 loop spans 13 amino acids. V lost 4 bases and J lost 7; bases outside the gene matches: 6. This CDR3 is CASSLDRAGGYTF. The CDR3 coding sequence is TGTGCCAGCTCACTTGACAGGGCCGGTGGCTACACCTTC.